The clone carrying this T cell receptor beta chain was seen repeatedly, ten times or more. Germline assignment: CDR1 SGHDT and CDR2 YYEEEE. The J segment lost 10 bases and the V segment lost 0 bases, leaving 11 bases of the junction unmatched. This CDR3 is 17 amino acids long. This specimen belongs to a study of T cells after yellow fever vaccination. TCRdb recomputed calls from the 5' RACE reads with MiXCR, one row per CDR3 protein. The sample yields roughly 79,000 distinct CDR3 sequences, 7.3% seen once. The clonotype originates from a man younger than 30 who received the YFV17D yellow fever vaccine. The source was CD8+ T cells sorted from PBMCs, collected around 10 days after the first yellow fever vaccination. J is TRBJ2-1 and V is TRBV5-6; 12 bases map to TRBD2. DNA for the CDR3: TGTGCCAGCAGCTTGGCGGCTAGCGGGGGGGCCTCCCTAGAGCAGTTCTTC. This sequence encodes CASSLAASGGASLEQFF.